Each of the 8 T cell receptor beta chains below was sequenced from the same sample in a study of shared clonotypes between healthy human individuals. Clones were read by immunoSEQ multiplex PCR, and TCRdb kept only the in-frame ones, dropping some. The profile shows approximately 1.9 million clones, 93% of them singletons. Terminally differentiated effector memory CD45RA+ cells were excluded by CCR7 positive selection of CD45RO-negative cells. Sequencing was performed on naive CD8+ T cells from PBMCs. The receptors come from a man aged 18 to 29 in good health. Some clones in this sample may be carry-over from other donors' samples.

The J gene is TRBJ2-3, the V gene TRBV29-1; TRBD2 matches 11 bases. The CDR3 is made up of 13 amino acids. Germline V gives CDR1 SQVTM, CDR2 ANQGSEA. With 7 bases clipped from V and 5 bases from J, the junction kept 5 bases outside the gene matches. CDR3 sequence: CSATSGMLDTQYF. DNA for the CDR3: TGCAGCGCGACTAGCGGGATGCTAGATACGCAGTATTTT.

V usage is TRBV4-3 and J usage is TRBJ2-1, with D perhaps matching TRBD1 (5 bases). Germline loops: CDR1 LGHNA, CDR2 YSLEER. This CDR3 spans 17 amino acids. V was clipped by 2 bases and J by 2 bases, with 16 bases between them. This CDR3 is CASSQRRQGTPYNEQFF. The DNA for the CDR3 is TGCGCCAGCAGCCAACGTCGGCAGGGAACACCCTACAATGAGCAGTTCTTC.

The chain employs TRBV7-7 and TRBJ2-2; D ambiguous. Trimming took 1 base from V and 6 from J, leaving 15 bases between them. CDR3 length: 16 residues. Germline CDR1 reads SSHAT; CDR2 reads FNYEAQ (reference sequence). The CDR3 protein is CASSLVGPLDPGELFF. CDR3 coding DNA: TGTGCCAGCAGCTTAGTCGGCCCCTTGGACCCCGGGGAGCTGTTTTTT.

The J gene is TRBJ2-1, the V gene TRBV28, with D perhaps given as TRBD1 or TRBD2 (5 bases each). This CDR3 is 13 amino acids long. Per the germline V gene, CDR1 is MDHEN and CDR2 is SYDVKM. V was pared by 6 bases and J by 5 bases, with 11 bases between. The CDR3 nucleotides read TGTGCCAGCAGCTGGGGACCCAACAATGAGCAGTTCTTC. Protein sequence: CASSWGPNNEQFF.

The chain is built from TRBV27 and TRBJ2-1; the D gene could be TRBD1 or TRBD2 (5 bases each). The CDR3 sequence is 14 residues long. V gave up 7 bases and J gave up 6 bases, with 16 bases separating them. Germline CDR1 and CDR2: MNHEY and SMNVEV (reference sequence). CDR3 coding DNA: TGTGCCAGCACCCCATACGGGGCAGGCAATGAGCAGTTCTTC. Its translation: CASTPYGAGNEQFF.

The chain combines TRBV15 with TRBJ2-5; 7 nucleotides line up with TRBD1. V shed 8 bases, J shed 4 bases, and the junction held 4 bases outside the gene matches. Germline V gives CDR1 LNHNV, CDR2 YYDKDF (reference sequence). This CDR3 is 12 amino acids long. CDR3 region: CATQGVGETQYF. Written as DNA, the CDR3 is TGTGCCACCCAGGGGGTCGGAGAGACCCAGTACTTC.

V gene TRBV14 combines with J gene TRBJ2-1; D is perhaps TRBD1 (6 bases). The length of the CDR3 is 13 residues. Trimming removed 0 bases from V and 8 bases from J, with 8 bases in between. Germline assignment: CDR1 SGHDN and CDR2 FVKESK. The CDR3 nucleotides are TGTGCCAGCAGCCAAGACAGGGGAGATGAGCAGTTCTTC. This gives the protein CASSQDRGDEQFF. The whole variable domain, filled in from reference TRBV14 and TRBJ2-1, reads EAGVTQFPSHSVIEKGQTVTLRCDPISGHDNLYWYRRVMGKEIKFLLHFVKESKQDESGMPNNRFLAERTGGTYSTLKVQPAELEDSGVYFCASSQDRGDEQFFGPGTRLTVL.

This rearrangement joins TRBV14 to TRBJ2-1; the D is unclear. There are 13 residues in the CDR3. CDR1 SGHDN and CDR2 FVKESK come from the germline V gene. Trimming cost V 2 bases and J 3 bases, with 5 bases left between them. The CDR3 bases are TGTGCCAGCAGCCAATTTGGCTACAATGAGCAGTTCTTC. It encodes CASSQFGYNEQFF. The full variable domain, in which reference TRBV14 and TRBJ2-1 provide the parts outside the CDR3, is EAGVTQFPSHSVIEKGQTVTLRCDPISGHDNLYWYRRVMGKEIKFLLHFVKESKQDESGMPNNRFLAERTGGTYSTLKVQPAELEDSGVYFCASSQFGYNEQFFGPGTRLTVL.